This T cell receptor (beta chain) was documented in a study of blood T cell repertoires in COVID-19. The cohort comprised adults aged about 18 to 90 years residing in approximately 25 US areas. TCRdb's copy holds only in-frame clones and misses some; the assay was immunoSEQ multiplex PCR. The sample yields a few hundred thousand clones, about 88% seen once. Trimming shortened V by 6 bases and J by 1 base, and 10 bases separated the two germline ends. This CDR3 has 13 residues. Sequenced: PBMCs or T cells enriched from blood (not recorded which). This clonotype originated in a woman under 30 who had been exposed to COVID-19. V and J are TRBV12-3 or TRBV12-4 and TRBJ2-7; D not resolved. The CDR3 reads CASRSTQSYEQYF. CDR3 bases: TGTGCCAGCAGATCGACACAATCCTACGAGCAGTACTTC.